One sample yielded the 31 T cell receptor beta chains listed below, sequenced in a study of early T cells in non-severe SARS-CoV-2 infection. TCRdb redid the calling of the 5' RACE reads with MiXCR, one entry per CDR3 protein. The sample carries roughly 76,000 distinct CDR3 sequences, more than 9% recorded once. The specimen sequenced was whole blood. The receptors were gathered from an adult who was a healthcare worker with PCR-confirmed SARS-CoV-2 infection or an uninfected control (not recorded which).

This clonotype came up many times. The V gene is TRBV5-6, the J gene TRBJ2-3; D not certain. Trimming left V 3 bases short and J 7 bases short, with 9 bases between. CDR3 length: 12 residues. Germline assignment: CDR1 SGHDT and CDR2 YYEEEE. CDR3 amino acids: CASSSLGNTQYF. CDR3 in DNA: TGTGCCAGCAGCTCTCTGGGGAATACGCAGTATTTT.

This clonotype was found many times. This chain links TRBV7-2 with TRBJ1-1, with 8 bases fitting TRBD1. The germline gives CDR1 SGHTA, CDR2 FQGNSA. The ends lost 1 base at V and 5 bases at J; junction bases unmatched: 6. The CDR3 totals 15 residues. The CDR3 reads CASSLGARGQTEAFF. CDR3 DNA: TGTGCCAGCAGCTTAGGGGCCAGGGGGCAGACTGAAGCTTTCTTT.

This clonotype was recorded many times. The chain links TRBV5-1 to TRBJ2-2; no reliable D call. Trimming stripped 0 bases from V and 6 bases from J, with 9 bases between. Germline CDR1 and CDR2: SGHRS and YFSETQ. The CDR3 spans 14 residues. This CDR3 is CASSLETGAGELFF. In nucleotides, the CDR3 is TGCGCCAGCAGCTTGGAGACGGGTGCCGGGGAGCTGTTTTTT. The whole variable domain, filled in from reference TRBV5-1 and TRBJ2-2, reads KAGVTQTPRYLIKTRGQQVTLSCSPISGHRSVSWYQQTPGQGLQFLFEYFSETQRNKGNFPGRFSGRQFSNSRSEMNVSTLELGDSALYLCASSLETGAGELFFGEGSRLTVL.

This clonotype showed up many times. The chain is built from TRBV24-1 and TRBJ2-2; a weak D match, TRBD2 (6 bases). The CDR3 spans 15 residues. CDR1 and CDR2 (germline): KGHDR, SFDVKD. V lost 4 bases and J 4 bases, leaving 12 bases between the germline ends. The CDR3 DNA sequence: TGTGCCACCAGTGACCCGACTAGTGGCACCGGGGAGCTGTTTTTT. Residues: CATSDPTSGTGELFF.

This clonotype was detected a few times. The J gene is TRBJ2-1, the V gene TRBV7-6; 14 bases line up with TRBD2. CDR1 is SGHVS, CDR2 FNYEAQ, per germline. The CDR3 loop spans 13 amino acids. The junction had 5 bases not matched to a gene; V was cut back by 8 bases and J by 11 bases. DNA of the CDR3: TGTGCCAGCCTAGGACTAGCGGGAGGCCAGCAGTTCTTC. This gives the protein CASLGLAGGQQFF.

There are a few counts of this clonotype. The chain carries TRBV28 and TRBJ1-5; 9 bases agree with TRBD1. The V and J ends lost 6 bases and 11 bases, in that order; junction bases with no gene match: 5. The CDR3 has 12 residues. Germline loops: CDR1 MDHEN, CDR2 SYDVKM. The CDR3, as DNA: TGTGCCAGCAGCCCTTGGGACAGGGCCCAGCATTTT. Translated, it gives CASSPWDRAQHF.

Ten or more counts support this clonotype. The genes are TRBV20-1 and TRBJ2-2, with TRBD1 matching 9 bases. The CDR3 covers 17 residues. Germline V CDR1 and CDR2: DFQATT, SNEGSKA (reference sequence). CDR3 amino acids: CSARDRVASQVVGELFF. Written as DNA, the CDR3 is TGCAGCGCCCGGGACAGGGTGGCTAGCCAGGTCGTCGGGGAGCTGTTTTTT.

In this sample, this clonotype turned up many times. DNA for the CDR3: TGTGCCAGCAGCTTAGCGGAGCCGAGCTCCTACGAGCAGTACTTC. Translating it yields CASSLAEPSSYEQYF. V gene TRBV7-2 combines with J gene TRBJ2-7; D is uncertain. The germline V gene encodes CDR1 SGHTA and CDR2 FQGNSA. Trimming removed 0 bases at V and 0 bases at J, with 9 bases between. The CDR3 spans 15 residues.

This clonotype has only a few counts. The chain uses TRBV18 and TRBJ2-1; 9 bases match TRBD1. After removal of 8 bases from V and 8 bases from J, the junction contained 7 bases not matched to a gene. CDR3 length equals 13 residues. CDR1 is KGHSH and CDR2 is LQKENI in the germline V gene. The CDR3 here is CASTRQGVYEQFF. In DNA, the CDR3 is TGTGCCAGCACGAGACAGGGGGTCTATGAGCAGTTCTTC.

Ten or more counts support this clonotype. The V gene is TRBV5-4, the J gene TRBJ2-7; D may correspond to TRBD1 or TRBD2 (5 bases each). CDR3 size: 16 residues. The V gene's germline CDR1 is SGHNT and CDR2 YYREEE (reference sequence). Trimming took 2 bases from V and 4 from J, leaving 19 bases between them. This CDR3 is CASSFGKGTLLYEQYF. CDR3 nucleotide sequence: TGTGCCAGCAGCTTCGGAAAGGGGACCCTTTTGTACGAGCAGTACTTC.

In this sample, this clonotype turned up many times. The chain employs TRBV29-1 and TRBJ2-1; D is unclear. V lost 5 bases and J 4 bases, leaving 6 bases between the germline ends. This CDR3 is 11 amino acids long. The germline gives CDR1 SQVTM, CDR2 ANQGSEA. DNA of the CDR3: TGCAGCGTTTCCTATTACAATGAGCAGTTCTTC. Protein product: CSVSYYNEQFF.

The chain employs TRBV7-2 and TRBJ2-7; 10 bases are shared with TRBD2. Unmatched junction bases numbered 4, after V lost 5 bases and J lost 0 bases. This CDR3 spans 15 amino acids. The V gene's germline CDR1 is SGHTA and CDR2 FQGNSA. CDR3 bases: TGTGCCAGCAGCCCGCGGACTAGCGGCTCCTACGAGCAGTACTTC. Translating gives CASSPRTSGSYEQYF.

This clonotype has a handful of counts. The V and J genes are TRBV14 and TRBJ1-2, with no clear D. The germline CDR1 and CDR2 sequences are SGHDN and FVKESK. This CDR3 spans 13 amino acids. Trimming removed 4 bases from V and 4 bases from J, with 10 bases in between. In nucleotides, the CDR3 is TGTGCCAGCAGCCCTACGTCTGTCTATGGCTACACCTTC. Amino acids: CASSPTSVYGYTF.

Points on this clonotype: A much larger clone sits a single nucleotide away, making a read error possible. The rearrangement links TRBV29-1 to TRBJ1-2; D may be TRBD1 (5 bases). Trimming removed 3 bases from V and 9 bases from J, with 14 bases in between. The germline gives CDR1 SQVTM, CDR2 ANQGSEA. The CDR3 length is 12 residues. The CDR3 loop reads CSVEERADSYTF. The DNA of the CDR3 is TGCAGCGTTGAGGAAAGGGCGGACAGCTACACCTTC.

A remark on this clonotype: An end of the junction differs from the germline gene, which may be a read error. The rearrangement joins TRBV7-9 to TRBJ2-7; 9 bases agree with TRBD1. Germline CDR1 reads SEHNR; CDR2 reads FQNEAQ (reference sequence). The length of the CDR3 is 16 residues. The CDR3: CASSSSGTGIHYERYF. The CDR3, as DNA: TGTGCCAGCAGCTCATCCGGGACAGGGATACACTACGAGCGGTACTTC. Full variable domain (remainder filled in from reference TRBV7-9 and TRBJ2-7): DTGVSQNPRHKITKRGQNVTFRCDPISEHNRLYWYRQTLGQGPEFLTYFQNEAQLEKSRLLSDRFSAERPKGSFSTLEIQRTEQGDSAMYLCASSSSGTGIHYERYFGPGTRLTVT.

This clonotype has a count of ten or more. V usage is TRBV12-3 or TRBV12-4 and J usage is TRBJ2-3; TRBD1 agrees at 11 bases. The junction had 7 bases not matched to a gene; V was cut back by 7 bases and J by 1 base. CDR3 length equals 16 residues. The CDR3 DNA reads as TGTGCCAGCATTCCGACGGGACAGGGGGGCACAGATACGCAGTATTTT. Amino acid sequence: CASIPTGQGGTDTQYF.

The chain couples TRBV20-1 to TRBJ1-1; D is unresolved. Germline CDR1 is DFQATT and CDR2 is SNEGSKA (reference sequence). V lost 0 bases, J lost 0 bases, and 17 bases lay in between. The CDR3 extends over 17 amino acids. The DNA of the CDR3 is TGCAGTGCTAGAGATGTCTGGAAAAGTATAATGAACACTGAAGCTTTCTTT. Encoded protein: CSARDVWKSIMNTEAFF.

This clonotype has a count of ten or more. The chain uses TRBV28 and TRBJ2-5, with 12 bases fitting TRBD1. The CDR3 sequence is 16 residues long. V was pared by 5 bases and J by 3 bases, with 7 bases of the junction left unmatched. The V gene's germline CDR1 is MDHEN and CDR2 SYDVKM. CDR3 amino acids: CASSPAGTGGEETQYF. CDR3 in DNA: TGTGCCAGCAGTCCGGCCGGGACAGGGGGCGAAGAGACCCAGTACTTC.

This clonotype was recorded at least ten times. The chain uses TRBV24-1 and TRBJ2-1; weak D call: TRBD2 (5 bases). Trimming removed 4 bases at V and 0 bases at J, with 12 bases between. The CDR3 is 16 amino acids. The germline V gene encodes CDR1 KGHDR and CDR2 SFDVKD. In nucleotides, the CDR3 is TGTGCCACCAGTGACCGGACTCAAAGCTCCTACAATGAGCAGTTCTTC. It encodes CATSDRTQSSYNEQFF.

J is TRBJ2-7 and V is TRBV5-1; the D gene could be TRBD1 or TRBD2 (7 bases each). In germline, CDR1 is SGHRS, CDR2 YFSETQ. The germline V and J ends were trimmed by 7 bases and 6 bases, with 17 bases remaining between them. The CDR3 length is 13 residues. CDR3 amino acids: CASCRGGHAEQYF. The CDR3 nucleotides read TGCGCCAGCTGCAGGGGGGGACATGCCGAGCAGTACTTC.

This clonotype was counted a few times. The V and J genes are TRBV14 and TRBJ1-4; 9 bases agree with TRBD1. With V trimmed by 4 bases and J by 7 bases, 7 bases remained unmatched. This CDR3 comprises 15 residues. CDR1 and CDR2 from the germline V gene are SGHDN and FVKESK. In nucleotides, the CDR3 is TGTGCCAGCAGCCCATTACAGGGGGCCGGTGAAAAACTGTTTTTT. Encoded protein: CASSPLQGAGEKLFF.

This clonotype was seen at least ten times. This chain joins TRBV5-1 and TRBJ2-7; perhaps TRBD1 as D (6 bases). The CDR3 length is 14 residues. Germline loops: CDR1 SGHRS, CDR2 YFSETQ. V was cut by 2 bases and J by 3 bases, with 12 bases left in between. CDR3 region: CASSLNTGFYEQYF. CDR3 DNA: TGCGCCAGCAGCTTAAATACAGGGTTCTACGAGCAGTACTTC.

This clonotype was counted at least ten times. J is TRBJ2-5 and V is TRBV20-1; 13 nucleotides line up with TRBD2. The length of the CDR3 is 17 residues. Unmatched junction bases numbered 6, after V lost 2 bases and J lost 0 bases. Germline assignment: CDR1 DFQATT and CDR2 SNEGSKA (reference sequence). The CDR3 sequence: CSARSLLAGGNQETQYF. The CDR3 DNA reads as TGCAGTGCTAGATCGTTACTAGCGGGAGGGAACCAAGAGACCCAGTACTTC.

This chain uses TRBV28 with TRBJ1-5; 9 positions match TRBD1. The CDR3 has 15 amino acids. V lost 6 bases to trimming and J lost 1 base; unmatched junction nucleotides: 4. Germline V CDR1 and CDR2: MDHEN, SYDVKM. In DNA, the CDR3 is TGTGCCAGCAGGGGACAGGGTAGGAGCAATCAGCCCCAGCATTTT. Translating it yields CASRGQGRSNQPQHF.

This clonotype was observed many times. This rearrangement joins TRBV20-1 to TRBJ1-2, with D maybe TRBD1 (5 bases). Germline CDR1 reads DFQATT; CDR2 reads SNEGSKA (reference sequence). Between the trimmed V and J ends, which lost 5 bases and 1 base, there was a span of 23 bases. The CDR3 consists of 17 residues. The CDR3 region is CSAPRRGVSGLNYGYTF. Here the CDR3 DNA reads TGCAGTGCTCCTCGACGAGGGGTTTCGGGCCTTAACTATGGCTACACCTTC.

The rearrangement links TRBV29-1 to TRBJ2-4; 7 bases are shared with TRBD1. Trimming removed 7 bases from V and 1 base from J; junction bases left unmatched: 10. Germline CDR1 and CDR2: SQVTM and ANQGSEA. The CDR3 loop spans 15 amino acids. CDR3 sequence reads: CSASVTGWAKNIQYF. CDR3 sequence (DNA): TGCAGCGCTTCCGTGACAGGGTGGGCCAAAAACATTCAGTACTTC. Based on the CDR3 plus reference TRBV29-1 and TRBJ2-4, the full variable domain is SAVISQKPSRDICQRGTSLTIQCQVDSQVTMMFWYRQQPGQSLTLIATANQGSEATYESGFVIDKFPISRPNLTFSTLTVSNMSPEDSSIYLCSASVTGWAKNIQYFGAGTRLSVL.

This clonotype appeared many times. J is TRBJ2-1 and V is TRBV7-9, with TRBD2 matching 9 bases. V lost 10 bases, J lost 8 bases, and 15 bases stayed unmatched. This CDR3 has 15 amino acids. CDR1 and CDR2 from the germline V gene are SEHNR and FQNEAQ (reference sequence). The CDR3 sequence is CATGDGREGTYEQFF. Written as DNA, the CDR3 is TGTGCCACCGGAGACGGGCGGGAGGGGACGTATGAGCAGTTCTTC.

The genes are TRBV2 and TRBJ2-2; 11 bases are a match to TRBD2. The CDR3 has 16 residues. The V gene end was trimmed by 6 bases and the J gene end by 4 bases; junction bases not matched to a gene: 7. Germline V gene data show CDR1 as SNHLY and CDR2 as FYNNEI. For the CDR3, the DNA is TGTGCCAGCAGAATACTAGCGGGAGAAAGCACCGGGGAGCTGTTTTTT. Its translation: CASRILAGESTGELFF.

DNA for the CDR3: TGTGCCAGCAGCTTGGTGAGCGGGTACTACAATGAGCAGTTCTTC. It specifies CASSLVSGYYNEQFF. The gene calls are TRBV11-1 and TRBJ2-1; D may be TRBD2 (6 bases). V was pared by 3 bases and J by 3 bases, with 12 bases between. The CDR3 runs to 15 residues. Germline lookup yields CDR1 SGHAT and CDR2 FQDESV (reference sequence).

The chain carries TRBV28 and TRBJ2-7, with TRBD2 matching over 9 bases. Germline V gene data show CDR1 as MDHEN and CDR2 as SYDVKM. V was pared by 7 bases and J by 6 bases, with 10 bases of the junction left unmatched. The CDR3 is 14 amino acids. In DNA, the CDR3 is TGTGCCAGCAACCGGGGGACTAGCATTCCCGAGCAGTACTTC. Its translation is CASNRGTSIPEQYF.

This clonotype was observed many times. V and J are TRBV20-1 and TRBJ2-4; 8 bases align to TRBD1. This CDR3 has 13 amino acids. Unmatched junction bases numbered 3, after V lost 3 bases and J lost 5 bases. Germline V gives CDR1 DFQATT, CDR2 SNEGSKA (reference sequence). The CDR3 loop reads CSARDRVENIQYF. CDR3 nucleotides: TGCAGTGCTAGGGACAGGGTGGAAAACATTCAGTACTTC.